This T cell receptor (beta chain) was retrieved from a study of T cell responses to AZD1222 COVID-19 vaccine. Using immunoSEQ multiplex PCR, the repertoire was profiled, and TCRdb retains in-frame clones only, with some absent. This sample yields roughly 150,000 clones, of which roughly nine tenths are seen a single time; about 1.4% belongs to the top ten. Trimming removed 6 bases from V and 1 base from J, with 16 bases in between. The CDR3 is 16 amino acids. Germline lookup yields CDR1 SNHLY and CDR2 FYNNEI. The source is an adult who received the AZD1222 COVID-19 vaccine. The sequencing used peripheral blood, collected 28 days after the second AZD1222 dose. The rearrangement uses TRBV2 and TRBJ1-5; weak D call: TRBD1 (6 bases). The CDR3 reads CASSPQGQGSNQPQHF. In DNA, the CDR3 is TGTGCCAGCAGCCCCCAGGGGCAGGGGAGCAATCAGCCCCAGCATTTT.